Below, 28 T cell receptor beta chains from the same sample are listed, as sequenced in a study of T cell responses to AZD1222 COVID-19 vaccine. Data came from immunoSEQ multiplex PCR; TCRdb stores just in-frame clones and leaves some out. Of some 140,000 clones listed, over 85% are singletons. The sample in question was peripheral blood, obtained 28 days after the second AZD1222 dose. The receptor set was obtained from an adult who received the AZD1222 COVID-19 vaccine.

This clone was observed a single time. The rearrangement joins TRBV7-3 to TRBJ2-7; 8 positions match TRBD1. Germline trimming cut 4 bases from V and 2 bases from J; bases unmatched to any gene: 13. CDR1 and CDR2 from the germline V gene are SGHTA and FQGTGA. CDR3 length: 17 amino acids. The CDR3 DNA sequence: TGTGCCAGCAGCTCCGGTTTTTACAGGGGGAACGCCTACGAGCAGTACTTC. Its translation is CASSSGFYRGNAYEQYF.

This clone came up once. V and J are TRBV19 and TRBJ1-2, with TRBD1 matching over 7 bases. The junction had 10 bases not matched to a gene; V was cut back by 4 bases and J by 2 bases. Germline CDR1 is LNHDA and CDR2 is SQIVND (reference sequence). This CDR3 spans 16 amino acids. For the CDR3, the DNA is TGTGCCAGTAGTACAGCCAGGGGACAGCCAAACTATGGCTACACCTTC. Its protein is CASSTARGQPNYGYTF.

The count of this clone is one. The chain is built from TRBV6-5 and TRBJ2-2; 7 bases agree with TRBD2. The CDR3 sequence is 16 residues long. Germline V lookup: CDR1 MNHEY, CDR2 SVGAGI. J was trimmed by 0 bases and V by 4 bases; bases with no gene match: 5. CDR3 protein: CASSSLGGANTGELFF. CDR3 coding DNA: TGTGCCAGCAGTTCCCTGGGGGGGGCGAACACCGGGGAGCTGTTTTTT.

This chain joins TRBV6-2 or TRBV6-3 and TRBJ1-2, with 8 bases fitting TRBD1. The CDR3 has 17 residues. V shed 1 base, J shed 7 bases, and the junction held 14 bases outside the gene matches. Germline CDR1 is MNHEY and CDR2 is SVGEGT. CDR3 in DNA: TGTGCCAGCAGTTACTTGACAGGGGCGTACTCATTCGTTGGCTACACCTTC. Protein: CASSYLTGAYSFVGYTF.

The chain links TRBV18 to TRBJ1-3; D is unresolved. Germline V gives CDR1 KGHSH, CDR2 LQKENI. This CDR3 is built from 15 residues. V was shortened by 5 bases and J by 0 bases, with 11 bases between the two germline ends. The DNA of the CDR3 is TGTGCCAGCTCAGACGCAGCGAGCTCTGGAAACACCATATATTTT. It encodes CASSDAASSGNTIYF.

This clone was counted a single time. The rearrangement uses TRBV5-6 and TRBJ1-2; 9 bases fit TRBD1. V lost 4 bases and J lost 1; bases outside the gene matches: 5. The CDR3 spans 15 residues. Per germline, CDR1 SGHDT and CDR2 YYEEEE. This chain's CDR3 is CASSPTGQGNYGYTF. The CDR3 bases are TGTGCCAGCAGCCCGACGGGACAGGGTAACTATGGCTACACCTTC.

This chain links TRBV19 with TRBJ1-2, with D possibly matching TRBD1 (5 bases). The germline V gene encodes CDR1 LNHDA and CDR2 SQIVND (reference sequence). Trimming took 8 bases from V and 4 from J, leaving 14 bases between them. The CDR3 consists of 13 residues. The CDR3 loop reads CASRDPPSYGYTF. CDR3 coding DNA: TGTGCCAGTCGGGACCCCCCTTCCTATGGCTACACCTTC.

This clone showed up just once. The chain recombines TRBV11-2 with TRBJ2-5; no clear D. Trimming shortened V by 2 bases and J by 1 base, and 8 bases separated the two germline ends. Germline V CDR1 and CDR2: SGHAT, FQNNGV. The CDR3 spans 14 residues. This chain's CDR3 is CASSLSGAQETQYF. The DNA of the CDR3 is TGTGCCAGCAGCTTATCCGGAGCCCAAGAGACCCAGTACTTC.

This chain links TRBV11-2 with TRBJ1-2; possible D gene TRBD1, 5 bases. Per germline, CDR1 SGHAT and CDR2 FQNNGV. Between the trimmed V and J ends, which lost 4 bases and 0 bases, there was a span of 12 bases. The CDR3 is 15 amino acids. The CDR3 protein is CASSSLSGANYGYTF. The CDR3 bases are TGTGCCAGCAGCTCCCTGTCGGGGGCTAACTATGGCTACACCTTC.

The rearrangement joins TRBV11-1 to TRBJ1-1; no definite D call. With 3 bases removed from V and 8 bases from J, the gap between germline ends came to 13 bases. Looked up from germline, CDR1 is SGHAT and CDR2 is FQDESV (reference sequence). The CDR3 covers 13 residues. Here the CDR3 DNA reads TGTGCCAGCAGCTTGACGGCCGGCTCGGAAGCTTTCTTT. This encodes CASSLTAGSEAFF.

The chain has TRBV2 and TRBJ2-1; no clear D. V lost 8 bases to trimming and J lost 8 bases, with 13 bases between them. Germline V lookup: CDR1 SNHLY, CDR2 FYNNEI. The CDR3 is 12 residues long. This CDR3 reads CASRQDGYEQFF. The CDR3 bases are TGTGCCAGCCGGCAAGACGGTTATGAGCAGTTCTTC.

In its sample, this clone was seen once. The CDR3 coding sequence is TGTGCCAGCAGCCCGCGGGGGGAGAATAATTCACCCCTCCACTTT. Translation gives CASSPRGENNSPLHF. The chain uses TRBV3-1 (or the pseudogene TRBV3-2) and TRBJ1-6, with D perhaps matching TRBD1 (5 bases). The CDR3 extends over 15 amino acids. Trimming left V 4 bases short and J 5 bases short, with 12 bases between. CDR1 and CDR2 from the germline V gene are LGHDT and YNNKEL (reference sequence).

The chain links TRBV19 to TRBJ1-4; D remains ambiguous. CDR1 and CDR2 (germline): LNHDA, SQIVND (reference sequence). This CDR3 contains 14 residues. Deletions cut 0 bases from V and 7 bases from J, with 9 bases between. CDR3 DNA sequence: TGTGCCAGTAGTATAGACCCAGAAGGTGAAAAACTGTTTTTT. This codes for CASSIDPEGEKLFF.

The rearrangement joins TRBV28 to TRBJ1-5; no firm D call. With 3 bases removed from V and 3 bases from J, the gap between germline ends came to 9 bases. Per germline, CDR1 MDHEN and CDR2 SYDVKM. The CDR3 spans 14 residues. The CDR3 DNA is TGTGCCAGCAGTTTTTTACGGGCCAATCAGCCCCAGCATTTT. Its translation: CASSFLRANQPQHF.

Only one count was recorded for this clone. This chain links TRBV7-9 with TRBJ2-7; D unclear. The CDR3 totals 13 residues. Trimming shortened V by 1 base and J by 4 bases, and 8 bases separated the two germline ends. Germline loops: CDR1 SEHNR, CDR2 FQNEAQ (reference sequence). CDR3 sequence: CASSLDTTYEQYF. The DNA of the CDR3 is TGTGCCAGCAGCTTAGATACGACGTACGAGCAGTACTTC.

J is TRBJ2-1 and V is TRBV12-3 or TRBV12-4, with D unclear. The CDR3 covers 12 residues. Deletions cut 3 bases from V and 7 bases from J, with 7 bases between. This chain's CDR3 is CASSFWRNEQFF. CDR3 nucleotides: TGTGCCAGCAGTTTTTGGCGAAATGAGCAGTTCTTC.

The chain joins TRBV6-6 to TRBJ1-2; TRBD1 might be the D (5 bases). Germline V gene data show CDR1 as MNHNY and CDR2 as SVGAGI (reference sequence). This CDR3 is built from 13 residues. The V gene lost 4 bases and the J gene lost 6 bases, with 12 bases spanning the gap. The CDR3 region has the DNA TGTGCCAGCAGTTCCAGGGTTGTGCATGGCTACACCTTC. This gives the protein CASSSRVVHGYTF.

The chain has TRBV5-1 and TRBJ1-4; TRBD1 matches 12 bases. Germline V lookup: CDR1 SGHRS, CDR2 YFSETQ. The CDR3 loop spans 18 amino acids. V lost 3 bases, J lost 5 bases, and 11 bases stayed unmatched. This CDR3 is CASSSGPGQGARNEKLFF. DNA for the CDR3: TGCGCCAGCAGCTCGGGCCCGGGACAGGGGGCTAGGAATGAAAAACTGTTTTTT. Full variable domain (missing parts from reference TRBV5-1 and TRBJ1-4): KAGVTQTPRYLIKTRGQQVTLSCSPISGHRSVSWYQQTPGQGLQFLFEYFSETQRNKGNFPGRFSGRQFSNSRSEMNVSTLELGDSALYLCASSSGPGQGARNEKLFFGSGTQLSVL.

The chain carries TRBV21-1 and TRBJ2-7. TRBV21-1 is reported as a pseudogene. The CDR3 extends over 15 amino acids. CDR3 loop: CASSKSDGGSYEQYF. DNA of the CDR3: TGTGCCAGCAGCAAATCTGATGGGGGATCCTACGAGCAGTACTTC.

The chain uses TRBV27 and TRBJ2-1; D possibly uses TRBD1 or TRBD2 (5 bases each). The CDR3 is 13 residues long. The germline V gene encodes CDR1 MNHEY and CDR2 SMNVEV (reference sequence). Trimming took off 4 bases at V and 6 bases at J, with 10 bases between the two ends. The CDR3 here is CASSWAGTNEQFF. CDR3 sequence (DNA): TGTGCCAGCAGTTGGGCAGGGACCAATGAGCAGTTCTTC.

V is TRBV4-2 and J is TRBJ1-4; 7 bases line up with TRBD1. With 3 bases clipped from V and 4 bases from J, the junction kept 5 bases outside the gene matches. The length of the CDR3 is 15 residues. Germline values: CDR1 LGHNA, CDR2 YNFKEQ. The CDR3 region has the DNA TGTGCCAGCAGCCAGACCAGGGGGAATAATGAAAAACTGTTTTTT. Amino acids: CASSQTRGNNEKLFF.

CDR3: CASSLEDAGYTF. The CDR3 DNA is TGCGCCAGCAGCTTGGAAGACGCGGGCTACACCTTC. This chain links TRBV5-1 with TRBJ1-2; D not certain. CDR1 is SGHRS and CDR2 is YFSETQ in the germline V gene. The CDR3 is made up of 12 amino acids. Trimming took off 0 bases at V and 8 bases at J, with 8 bases between the two ends. Full variable domain (outside the CDR3, taken from reference TRBV5-1 and TRBJ1-2): KAGVTQTPRYLIKTRGQQVTLSCSPISGHRSVSWYQQTPGQGLQFLFEYFSETQRNKGNFPGRFSGRQFSNSRSEMNVSTLELGDSALYLCASSLEDAGYTFGSGTRLTVV.

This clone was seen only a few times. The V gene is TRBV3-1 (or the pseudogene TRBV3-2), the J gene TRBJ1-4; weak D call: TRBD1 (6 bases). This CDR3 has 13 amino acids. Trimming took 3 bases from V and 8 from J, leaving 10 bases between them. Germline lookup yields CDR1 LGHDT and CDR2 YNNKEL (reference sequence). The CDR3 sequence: CASSQYDREKLFF. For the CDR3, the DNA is TGTGCCAGCAGCCAGTACGACAGGGAAAAACTGTTTTTT.

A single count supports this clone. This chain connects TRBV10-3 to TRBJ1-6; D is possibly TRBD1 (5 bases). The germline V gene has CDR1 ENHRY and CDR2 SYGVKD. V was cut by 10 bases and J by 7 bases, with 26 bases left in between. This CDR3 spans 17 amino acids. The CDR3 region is CANDPGGWPPENSPLHF. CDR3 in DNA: TGTGCCAACGACCCGGGGGGTTGGCCTCCTGAAAATTCACCCCTCCACTTT.

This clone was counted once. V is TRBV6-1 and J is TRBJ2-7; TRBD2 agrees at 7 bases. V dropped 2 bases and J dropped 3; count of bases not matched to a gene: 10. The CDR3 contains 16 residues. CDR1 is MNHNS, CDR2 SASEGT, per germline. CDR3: CASSEQSWPGGYEQYF. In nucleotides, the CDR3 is TGTGCCAGCAGTGAACAGAGTTGGCCGGGGGGCTACGAGCAGTACTTC.

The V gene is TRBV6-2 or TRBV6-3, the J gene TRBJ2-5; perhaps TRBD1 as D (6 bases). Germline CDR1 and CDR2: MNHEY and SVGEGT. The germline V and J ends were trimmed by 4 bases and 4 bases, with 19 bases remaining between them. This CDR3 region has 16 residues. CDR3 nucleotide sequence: TGTGCCAGCAGTTCCGAGGGTCAGGGGCCCGTAGAGACCCAGTACTTC. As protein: CASSSEGQGPVETQYF.

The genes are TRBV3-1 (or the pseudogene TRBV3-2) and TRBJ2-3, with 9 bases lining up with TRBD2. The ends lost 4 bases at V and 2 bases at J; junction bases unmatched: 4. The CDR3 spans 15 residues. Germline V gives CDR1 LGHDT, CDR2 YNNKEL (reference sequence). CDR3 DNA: TGTGCCAGCAGCCGATTAGCGGGGGCCACAGATACGCAGTATTTT. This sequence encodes CASSRLAGATDTQYF.

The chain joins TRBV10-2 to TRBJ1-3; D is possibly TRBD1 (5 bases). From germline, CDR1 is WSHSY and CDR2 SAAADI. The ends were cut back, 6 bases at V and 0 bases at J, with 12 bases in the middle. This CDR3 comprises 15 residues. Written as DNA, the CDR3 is TGCGCCAGCAGACCGACAGATCCCTCTGGAAACACCATATATTTT. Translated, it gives CASRPTDPSGNTIYF.